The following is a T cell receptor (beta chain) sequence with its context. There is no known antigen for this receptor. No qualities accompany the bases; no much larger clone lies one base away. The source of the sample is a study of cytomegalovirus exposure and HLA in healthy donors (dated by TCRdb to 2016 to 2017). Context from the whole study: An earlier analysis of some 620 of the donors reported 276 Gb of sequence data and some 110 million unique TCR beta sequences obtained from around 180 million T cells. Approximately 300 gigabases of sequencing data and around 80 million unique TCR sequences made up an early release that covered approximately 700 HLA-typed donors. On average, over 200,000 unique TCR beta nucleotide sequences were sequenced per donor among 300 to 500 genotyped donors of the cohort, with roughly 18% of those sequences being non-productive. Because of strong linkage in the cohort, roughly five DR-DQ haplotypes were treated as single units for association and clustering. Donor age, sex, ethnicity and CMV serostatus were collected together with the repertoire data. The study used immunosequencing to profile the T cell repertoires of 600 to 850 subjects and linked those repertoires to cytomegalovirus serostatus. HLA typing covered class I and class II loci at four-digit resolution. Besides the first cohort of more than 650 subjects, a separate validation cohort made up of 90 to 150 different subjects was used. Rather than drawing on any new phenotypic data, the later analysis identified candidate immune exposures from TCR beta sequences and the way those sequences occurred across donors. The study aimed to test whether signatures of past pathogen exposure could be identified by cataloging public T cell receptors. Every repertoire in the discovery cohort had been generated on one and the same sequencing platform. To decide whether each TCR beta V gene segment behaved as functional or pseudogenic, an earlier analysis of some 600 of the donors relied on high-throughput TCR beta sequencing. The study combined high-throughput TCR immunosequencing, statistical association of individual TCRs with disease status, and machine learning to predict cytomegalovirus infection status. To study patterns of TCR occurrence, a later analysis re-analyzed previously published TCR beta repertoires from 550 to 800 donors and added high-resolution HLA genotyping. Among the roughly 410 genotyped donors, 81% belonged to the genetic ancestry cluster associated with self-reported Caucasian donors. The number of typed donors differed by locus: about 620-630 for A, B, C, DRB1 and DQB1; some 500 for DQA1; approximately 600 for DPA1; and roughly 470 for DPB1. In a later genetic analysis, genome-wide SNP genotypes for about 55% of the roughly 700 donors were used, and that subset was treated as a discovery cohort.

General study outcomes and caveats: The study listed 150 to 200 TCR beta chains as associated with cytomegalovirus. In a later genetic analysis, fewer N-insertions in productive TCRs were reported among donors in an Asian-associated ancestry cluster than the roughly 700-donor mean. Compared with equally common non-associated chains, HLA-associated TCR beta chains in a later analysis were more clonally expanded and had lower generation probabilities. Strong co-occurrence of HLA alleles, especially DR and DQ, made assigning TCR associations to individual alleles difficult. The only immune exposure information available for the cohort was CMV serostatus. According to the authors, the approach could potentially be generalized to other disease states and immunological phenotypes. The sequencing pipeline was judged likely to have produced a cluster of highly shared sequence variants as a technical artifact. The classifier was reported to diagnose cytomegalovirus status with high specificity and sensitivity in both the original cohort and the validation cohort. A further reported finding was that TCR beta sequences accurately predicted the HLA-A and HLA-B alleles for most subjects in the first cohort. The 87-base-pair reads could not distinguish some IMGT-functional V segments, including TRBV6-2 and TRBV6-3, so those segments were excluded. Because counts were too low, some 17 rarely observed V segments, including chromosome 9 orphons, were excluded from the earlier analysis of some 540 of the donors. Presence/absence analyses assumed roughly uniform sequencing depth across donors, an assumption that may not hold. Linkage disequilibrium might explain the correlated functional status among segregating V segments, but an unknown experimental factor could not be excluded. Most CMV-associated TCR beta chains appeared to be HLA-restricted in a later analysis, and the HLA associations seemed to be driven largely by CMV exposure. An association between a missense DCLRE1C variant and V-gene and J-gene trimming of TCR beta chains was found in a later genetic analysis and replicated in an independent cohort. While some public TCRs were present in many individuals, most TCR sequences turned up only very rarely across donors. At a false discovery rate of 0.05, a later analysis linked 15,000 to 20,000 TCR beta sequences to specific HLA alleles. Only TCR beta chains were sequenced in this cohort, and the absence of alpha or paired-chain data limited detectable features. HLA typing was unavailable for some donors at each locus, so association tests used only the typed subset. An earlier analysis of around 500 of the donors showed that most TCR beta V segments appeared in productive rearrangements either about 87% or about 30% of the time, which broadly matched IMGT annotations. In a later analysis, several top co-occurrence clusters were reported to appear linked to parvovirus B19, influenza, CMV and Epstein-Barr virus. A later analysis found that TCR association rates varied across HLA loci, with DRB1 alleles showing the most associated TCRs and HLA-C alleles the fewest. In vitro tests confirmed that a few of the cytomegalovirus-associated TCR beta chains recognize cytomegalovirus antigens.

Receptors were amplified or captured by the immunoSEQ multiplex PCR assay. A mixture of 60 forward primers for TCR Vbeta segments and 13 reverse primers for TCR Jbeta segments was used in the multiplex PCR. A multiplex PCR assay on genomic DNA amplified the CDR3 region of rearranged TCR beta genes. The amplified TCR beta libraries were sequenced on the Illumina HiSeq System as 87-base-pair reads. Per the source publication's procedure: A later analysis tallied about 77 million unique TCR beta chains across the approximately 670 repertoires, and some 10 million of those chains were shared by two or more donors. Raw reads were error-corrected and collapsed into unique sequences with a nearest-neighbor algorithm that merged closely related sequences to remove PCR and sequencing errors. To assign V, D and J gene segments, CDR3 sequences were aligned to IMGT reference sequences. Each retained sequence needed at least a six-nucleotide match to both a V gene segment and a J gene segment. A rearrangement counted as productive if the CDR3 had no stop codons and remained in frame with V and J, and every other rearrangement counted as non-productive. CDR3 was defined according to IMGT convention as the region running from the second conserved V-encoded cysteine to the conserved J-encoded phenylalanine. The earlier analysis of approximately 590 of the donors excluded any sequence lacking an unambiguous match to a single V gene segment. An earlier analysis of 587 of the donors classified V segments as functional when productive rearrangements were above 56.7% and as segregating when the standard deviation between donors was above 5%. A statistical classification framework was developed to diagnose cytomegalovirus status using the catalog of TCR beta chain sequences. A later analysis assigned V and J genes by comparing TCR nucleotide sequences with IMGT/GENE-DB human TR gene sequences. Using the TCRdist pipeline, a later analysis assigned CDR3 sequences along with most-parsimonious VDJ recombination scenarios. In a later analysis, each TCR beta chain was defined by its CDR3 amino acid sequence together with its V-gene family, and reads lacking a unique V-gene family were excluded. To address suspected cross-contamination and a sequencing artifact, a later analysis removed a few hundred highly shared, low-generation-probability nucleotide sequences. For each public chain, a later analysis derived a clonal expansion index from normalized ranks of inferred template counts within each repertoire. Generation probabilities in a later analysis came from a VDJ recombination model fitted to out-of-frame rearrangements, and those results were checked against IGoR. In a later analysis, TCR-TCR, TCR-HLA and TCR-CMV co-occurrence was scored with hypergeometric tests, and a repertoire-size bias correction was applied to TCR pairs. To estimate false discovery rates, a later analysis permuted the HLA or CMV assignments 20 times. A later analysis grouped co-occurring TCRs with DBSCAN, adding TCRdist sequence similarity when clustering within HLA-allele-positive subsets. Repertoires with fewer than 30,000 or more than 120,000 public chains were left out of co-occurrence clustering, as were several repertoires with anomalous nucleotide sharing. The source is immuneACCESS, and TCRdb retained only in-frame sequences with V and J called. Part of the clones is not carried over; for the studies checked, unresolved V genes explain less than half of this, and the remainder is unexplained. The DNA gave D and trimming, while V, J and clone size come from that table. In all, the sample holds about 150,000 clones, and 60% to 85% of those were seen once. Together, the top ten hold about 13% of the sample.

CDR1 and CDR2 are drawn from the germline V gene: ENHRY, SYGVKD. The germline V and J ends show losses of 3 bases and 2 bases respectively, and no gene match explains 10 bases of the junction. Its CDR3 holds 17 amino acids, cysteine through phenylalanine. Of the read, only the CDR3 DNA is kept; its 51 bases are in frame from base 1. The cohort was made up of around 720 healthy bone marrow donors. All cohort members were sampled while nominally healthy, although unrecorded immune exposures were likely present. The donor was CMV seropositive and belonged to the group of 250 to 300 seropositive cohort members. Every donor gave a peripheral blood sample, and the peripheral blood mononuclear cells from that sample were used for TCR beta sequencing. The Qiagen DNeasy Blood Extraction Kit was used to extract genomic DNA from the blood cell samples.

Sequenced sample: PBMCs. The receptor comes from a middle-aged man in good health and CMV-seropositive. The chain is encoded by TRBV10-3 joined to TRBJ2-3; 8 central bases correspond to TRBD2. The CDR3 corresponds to CAISEGILAEITDTQYF. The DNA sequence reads TGTGCCATCAGTGAAGGGATACTAGCGGAGATCACAGATACGCAGTATTTT.